Included here is one T cell receptor (beta chain) sequence, with context. It was with unique molecular identifiers that the TCRbeta library was prepared. TCRdb re-derived calls from the PCR reads in MiXCR, one entry per CDR3 protein. This repertoire shows 95,000 to 150,000 distinct CDR3 sequences, 20% to 25% found once; its top ten account for approximately 10%. The data stem from a study of T-cell reconstitution after alpha-beta-depleted transplantation in children. The material sequenced was PBMCs, mostly from graft donor cells, taken 180 days after TCRalphabeta/CD19-depleted stem cell transplant. The TCR comes from a male patient aged 2-15 years who had a stem cell transplant for chronic granulomatous disease, so the T cells may come from the graft donor.

The DNA for the CDR3 is TGCAGTGCTAGCAAGGGACTAGCGGGGGGGCATCAAGATACGCAGTATTTT. Translating gives CSASKGLAGGHQDTQYF. This chain joins TRBV20-1 and TRBJ2-3, with 16 bases identical to TRBD2. The germline gives CDR1 DFQATT, CDR2 SNEGSKA (reference sequence). V shed 3 bases, J shed 5 bases, and the junction held 8 bases outside the gene matches. The CDR3 runs 17 residues.